The clone carrying this T cell receptor (beta chain) was seen a handful of times. Its specificity is unknown. Scientists sequenced DNA from unsorted PBMC on ten immunoSEQ deep assay plates. Sequencing used immunoSEQ multiplex PCR; TCRdb keeps in-frame clones, though not all of them. This sample has about 470,000 clones, with roughly 80% found just once. This record comes from a study of shared clonotypes between healthy human individuals. Study summary: The cohort had a couple of women and a few men, ages 18 to 49.

Study-wide results and limits: Depth of sequencing was expected to influence donor clonotype sharing.

The CDR3 runs 12 residues. Germline CDR1 is MDHEN and CDR2 is SYDVKM. Trimming stripped 2 bases from V and 7 bases from J, with 9 bases between. The genes are TRBV28 and TRBJ2-7; tentatively, D is TRBD2 (6 bases). This TCR derives from a woman in her forties in good health. Some clones in this sample may be carry-over from other donors' samples. Sequencing was carried out using PBMCs. As DNA, the CDR3 is TGTGCCAGCAGTTTAGCGGGGAGGGAGCAGTACTTC. Translated: CASSLAGREQYF.